What follows describes a single TCR beta chain. Its specific antigen is unknown. Nothing much larger sits one base from this clone, and base qualities are not available. Whole blood was collected in K2EDTA tubes by collaborating institutions according to the institutions' own protocols. For TCRbeta analysis, collaborator samples were shipped as frozen whole blood, as isolated PBMCs, or as DNA extracted from either sample type. TCRbeta CDR3 regions were amplified from genomic DNA using the immunoSEQ Assay, a bias-controlled multiplex PCR. The paper's processing steps were these. Within the assay, amplification of reference gene primers was used to estimate how many nucleated cells each sample contained. To quantify the absolute abundance of each unique TCRbeta CDR3 rearrangement, sequence reads were collapsed and filtered. For each sample, productive Simpson clonality was calculated as the square root of Simpson's diversity index across productive rearrangements. The table was pulled from immuneACCESS by TCRdb, which kept in-frame rearrangements only. Such tables lose some clones; where checked, under half of the loss comes from unresolved V genes, and the rest has no known cause. That table gives V, J and clone size, and the DNA gave D and trimming. The sample includes about 190,000 clones, with about 85% observed a single time. 2.1% of the sample lies in the top ten.

From cysteine to phenylalanine, the CDR3 is 15 amino acids long. Only CDR3 DNA is held: 45 bases, read in frame from base 1. Relative to germline, V is missing 5 bases and J is missing 5 bases, with 13 bases of the junction outside any gene match. As encoded in the germline V gene, CDR1 is SQVTM while CDR2 is ANQGSEA. These data are taken from a study of blood T cell repertoires in COVID-19 (dated by TCRdb to the early 2020s). General notes on the study: The collaborator samples originated in the United States, Italy and Spain and spanned the acute and convalescent phases of COVID-19. The material from the prospective study consisted of cDNA or gDNA derived from T cells, B-cell-depleted T cells, or PBMCs. Sample metadata almost always included a de-identified subject ID, COVID-19 status, age in years and sex. Where HLA class I and class II types were available, the types were taken from metadata supplied by the sample provider, not from assay-based typing. Deeply sampled blood TCRbeta repertoires from subjects exposed to, actively infected with, or recovered from COVID-19 were included in the dataset. A freely available public database, intended as a resource for researchers studying the immune response to SARS-CoV-2, is where the repertoires were released. Samples came from the ongoing ImmuneRACE study (first 160 participants) plus 1,254 subjects from 6 global collaborators.

Study-level results and caveats: The amount of clinical and demographic metadata varied by source and participant and was provided uncurated.

The sequence links TRBV29-1 to TRBJ1-2, and 8 junction bases match TRBD1. This TCR derives from a man in his 70s with active or convalescent COVID-19. The sequenced sample consisted of peripheral blood. CDR3 region: CSVFGRGLLWYGYTF. The sequence in DNA is TGCAGCGTTTTTGGCAGGGGGCTTTTATGGTATGGCTACACCTTC.